The 22 T cell receptor beta chains reported below all come from one sample, sequenced in a study of T-cell memory formation after mild COVID-19. TCRdb itself ran the 5' RACE reads through MiXCR, one entry per CDR3 protein. The top ten clones hold roughly 8% of a sample with some 450,000 distinct CDR3 sequences, 20% of them seen once. Sequencing was performed on PBMCs or a T cell subset sorted from them (not recorded which). The receptors shown here come from an adult woman who had mild COVID-19 (a few samples of this study predate the infection). Cell type and time point are not known.

The chain carries TRBV7-6 and TRBJ2-7; TRBD2 matches at 8 bases. Trimming removed 3 bases from V and 3 bases from J; junction bases left unmatched: 7. The CDR3 runs 15 residues. Per the germline V gene, CDR1 is SGHVS and CDR2 is FNYEAQ. In DNA form, the CDR3 reads TGTGCCAGCAGCTTGACGCGGGAGGTCCACTACGAGCAGTACTTC. This gives the protein CASSLTREVHYEQYF. The full variable domain, rest sourced from reference TRBV7-6 and TRBJ2-7, is GAGVSQSPRYKVTKRGQDVALRCDPISGHVSLYWYRQALGQGPEFLTYFNYEAQQDKSGLPNDRFSAERPEGSISTLTIQRTEQRDSAMYRCASSLTREVHYEQYFGPGTRLTVT.

The chain has TRBV7-9 and TRBJ1-4; D remains unclear. V was trimmed by 1 base and J by 7 bases, leaving 16 bases between them. The CDR3 covers 16 residues. Germline values: CDR1 SEHNR, CDR2 FQNEAQ (reference sequence). The CDR3 is CASSLVHGPGLEKLFF. The CDR3 DNA sequence: TGTGCCAGCAGCTTAGTTCACGGACCAGGTCTTGAAAAACTGTTTTTT.

This clonotype appeared many times. The chain is built from TRBV2 and TRBJ1-1; TRBD1 aligns across 7 bases. Germline V gene sequence: CDR1 SNHLY, CDR2 FYNNEI. V gave up 9 bases and J gave up 4 bases; unmatched junction bases: 5. This CDR3 is 12 amino acids long. The CDR3 DNA reads TGTGCCAGTGACCGGGACAGCACTGAAGCTTTCTTT. Its translation: CASDRDSTEAFF.

This clonotype was seen only a few times. The chain recombines TRBV18 with TRBJ2-1; 9 nucleotides line up with TRBD1. Germline values: CDR1 KGHSH, CDR2 LQKENI. The CDR3 is 15 amino acids. J was trimmed by 3 bases and V by 3 bases; bases with no gene match: 3. CDR3 DNA: TGTGCCAGCTCACCCGGGACAGGGATCTACAATGAGCAGTTCTTC. Protein sequence: CASSPGTGIYNEQFF. The full variable domain, completed using reference TRBV18 and TRBJ2-1, is NAGVMQNPRHLVRRRGQEARLRCSPMKGHSHVYWYRQLPEEGLKFMVYLQKENIIDESGMPKERFSAEFPKEGPSILRIQQVVRGDSAAYFCASSPGTGIYNEQFFGPGTRLTVL.

The sample holds a few counts of this clonotype. This chain connects TRBV24-1 to TRBJ1-1, with 11 bases fitting TRBD1. Per germline, CDR1 KGHDR and CDR2 SFDVKD. With 5 bases clipped from V and 2 bases from J, the junction kept 6 bases outside the gene matches. CDR3 length equals 16 residues. CDR3 DNA sequence: TGTGCCACCAGTGCCCGGACAGGGGGCCCTAACACTGAAGCTTTCTTT. The encoded protein is CATSARTGGPNTEAFF.

The V and J genes are TRBV5-6 and TRBJ1-1; D gene uncertain. This CDR3 is built from 15 residues. Trimming pared 4 bases from V and 0 bases from J, leaving 13 bases between. Germline V lookup: CDR1 SGHDT, CDR2 YYEEEE. The CDR3 DNA reads TGTGCCAGCAGCCCCTGGGGATCTATGAACACTGAAGCTTTCTTT. Translated, it gives CASSPWGSMNTEAFF.

The CDR3 reads CASSQPTSFTDTQYF. DNA of the CDR3: TGCGCCAGCAGCCAACCAACTAGTTTCACAGATACGCAGTATTTT. The chain couples TRBV5-1 to TRBJ2-3; tentative D call: TRBD2 (5 bases). The CDR3 is 15 residues long. The V end was cut by 4 bases, the J end by 2 bases, with 14 bases between. Per the germline V gene, CDR1 is SGHRS and CDR2 is YFSETQ.

This clonotype has just a few counts. The CDR3 is CASSLGGSHSYNEQFF. CDR3 DNA sequence: TGTGCCAGCAGCTTAGGAGGCTCCCACTCCTACAATGAGCAGTTCTTC. This sequence joins TRBV7-3 and TRBJ2-1; tentatively, D is TRBD2 (5 bases). The CDR3 length is 16 residues. Germline CDR1 and CDR2: SGHTA and FQGTGA. The V and J ends lost 2 bases and 0 bases respectively, with 11 bases between them.

The rearrangement joins TRBV3-1 to TRBJ2-1, with D uncertain. The V gene lost 2 bases and the J gene lost 9 bases, with 5 bases spanning the gap. From germline, CDR1 is LGHDT and CDR2 YNNKEL (reference sequence). The CDR3 is 11 residues long. In DNA form, the CDR3 reads TGTGCCAGCAGCCAATTGGCTGAGCAGTTCTTC. Translated: CASSQLAEQFF.

This clonotype appeared a single time. The rearrangement joins TRBV7-3 to TRBJ2-1; 8 bases align to TRBD2. With 5 bases clipped from V and 15 bases from J, the junction kept 12 bases outside the gene matches. Germline V lookup: CDR1 SGHTA, CDR2 FQGTGA. The CDR3 is made up of 13 amino acids. In DNA, the CDR3 is TGTGCCAGCAGCAAAGCTCCGGGACTAGAGGCGTTCTTC. It yields the protein CASSKAPGLEAFF. Looking up the rest from reference TRBV7-3 and TRBJ2-1 gives the full variable domain: GAGVSQTPSNKVTEKGKYVELRCDPISGHTALYWYRQSLGQGPEFLIYFQGTGAADDSGLPNDRFFAVRPEGSVSTLKIQRTERGDSAVYLCASSKAPGLEAFFGPGTRLTVL.

The rearrangement uses TRBV24-1 and TRBJ2-1; perhaps TRBD1 as D (5 bases). From germline, CDR1 is KGHDR and CDR2 SFDVKD. V gave up 0 bases and J gave up 8 bases, with 13 bases separating them. The CDR3 extends over 15 amino acids. The DNA for the CDR3 is TGTGCCACCAGTGATTTGTTAGCTCCACAGGATGAGCAGTTCTTC. As protein: CATSDLLAPQDEQFF.

This clonotype was counted a single time. One end of the junction fails to match germline, which may point to a read error. The chain links TRBV11-2 to TRBJ2-5; 7 bases align to TRBD2. Germline CDR1 SGHAT, CDR2 FQNNGV. This CDR3 region has 14 residues. CDR3 sequence reads: CSSSFPTGGETQYF. The CDR3 bases are TGTTCCAGCAGCTTTCCGACGGGGGGAGAGACCCAGTACTTC. Full variable domain (remainder filled in from reference TRBV11-2 and TRBJ2-5): EAGVAQSPRYKIIEKRQSVAFWCNPISGHATLYWYQQILGQGPKLLIQFQNNGVVDDSQLPKDRFSAERLKGVDSTLKIQPAKLEDSAVYLCSSSFPTGGETQYFGPGTRLLVL.

The CDR3 here is CASSLKMTSGVIGELFF. Written as DNA, the CDR3 is TGTGCCAGCAGTCTAAAAATGACTAGCGGGGTGATCGGGGAGCTGTTTTTT. The V call is TRBV27, the J call TRBJ2-2; 11 bases align to TRBD2. The V and J ends lost 5 bases and 7 bases, in that order; junction bases with no gene match: 12. Germline V lookup: CDR1 MNHEY, CDR2 SMNVEV (reference sequence). This CDR3 is 17 amino acids long.

This clonotype occurred many times. This rearrangement joins TRBV14 to TRBJ2-3; D ambiguous. Germline assignment: CDR1 SGHDN and CDR2 FVKESK. The V end was cut by 3 bases, the J end by 2 bases, with 0 bases between. The CDR3 consists of 11 residues. Here the CDR3 reads CASSHTDTQYF. The CDR3 DNA is TGTGCCAGCAGCCACACAGATACGCAGTATTTT.

The chain recombines TRBV29-1 with TRBJ2-3, with D maybe TRBD1 (7 bases). CDR3 length equals 13 residues. The V end was cut by 7 bases, the J end by 4 bases, with 15 bases between. Germline assignment: CDR1 SQVTM and CDR2 ANQGSEA. CDR3 bases: TGCAGCGGGGAGGAGGGGGCTGCAGATACGCAGTATTTT. Amino acids: CSGEEGAADTQYF.

This clonotype was seen only a few times. The chain couples TRBV12-3 or TRBV12-4 to TRBJ1-2; no reliable D call. This CDR3 has 14 amino acids. Trimming took off 2 bases at V and 4 bases at J, with 11 bases between the two ends. DNA for the CDR3: TGTGCCAGCAGTTTATCCGGGGATATCTATGGCTACACCTTC. It codes for CASSLSGDIYGYTF.

The chain has TRBV5-5 and TRBJ1-2; D gene ambiguous. Germline-derived CDR1 and CDR2 are SGHKS and YYEKEE (reference sequence). V lost 0 bases and J 2 bases, leaving 11 bases between the germline ends. The CDR3 contains 15 residues. The CDR3 DNA reads TGTGCCAGCAGCTTGGGACGGCCCGGGAACTATGGCTACACCTTC. Protein sequence: CASSLGRPGNYGYTF.

This clonotype came up a few times. The V and J genes are TRBV29-1 and TRBJ2-2; no reliable D call. The length of the CDR3 is 13 residues. V lost 7 bases to trimming and J lost 3 bases, with 12 bases between them. The germline V gene has CDR1 SQVTM and CDR2 ANQGSEA. CDR3 bases: TGCAGCGCCCCCCCAGCCGACACCGGGGAGCTGTTTTTT. This encodes CSAPPADTGELFF.

This chain joins TRBV5-1 and TRBJ2-1; D remains ambiguous. This CDR3 has 12 amino acids. Germline V gene sequence: CDR1 SGHRS, CDR2 YFSETQ. Trimming took off 0 bases at V and 10 bases at J, with 8 bases between the two ends. CDR3: CASSLAGQEQFF. The CDR3, as DNA: TGCGCCAGCAGCTTGGCCGGGCAGGAGCAGTTCTTC.

The V call is TRBV30, the J call TRBJ1-1; no firm D call. Trimming cost V 3 bases and J 0 bases, with 8 bases left between them. This CDR3 contains 13 residues. Germline assignment: CDR1 GTSNPN and CDR2 SVGIG (reference sequence). In DNA form, the CDR3 reads TGTGCCTGGAGACGAACCCTGAACACTGAAGCTTTCTTT. It is translated as CAWRRTLNTEAFF.

The chain recombines TRBV5-1 with TRBJ2-7; 14 bases line up with TRBD2. The ends lost 0 bases at V and 5 bases at J; junction bases unmatched: 10. Per germline, CDR1 SGHRS and CDR2 YFSETQ. This CDR3 is 18 amino acids long. The CDR3 is CASSLAGLGLAGAHEQYF. The CDR3 region has the DNA TGCGCCAGCAGCTTGGCCGGCTTGGGACTAGCGGGAGCCCACGAGCAGTACTTC.

This clonotype came up many times. This rearrangement joins TRBV19 to TRBJ2-6, with a weak D call TRBD1 (6 bases). The CDR3 covers 12 residues. Germline assignment: CDR1 LNHDA and CDR2 SQIVND (reference sequence). Trimming removed 7 bases from V and 12 bases from J, with 13 bases in between. CDR3 residues: CASKARGFVLTF. The CDR3 DNA reads TGTGCCAGTAAAGCCAGGGGCTTCGTCCTGACTTTC.